This T cell receptor (beta chain) was recorded in a study of blood T cell repertoires in COVID-19. Whole-study context: Both acute and convalescent COVID-19 samples were obtained from the United States, Italy and Spain. T cells, B-cell-depleted T cells, or PBMCs supplied cDNA or gDNA.

Per germline, CDR1 LGHNA and CDR2 YNFKEQ. Trimming at V came to 0 bases and at J to 10 bases, leaving 5 bases not matched to a gene. This CDR3 is built from 16 residues. The assay was immunoSEQ multiplex PCR, and TCRdb's table has in-frame clones only and misses some. The table lists roughly 120,000 clones, approximately 84% of them singletons, with 7% to 9.5% in the top ten. This clone was picked up a small number of times. The clonotype comes from a man between 65 and 85 years old with active or convalescent COVID-19. The rearrangement links TRBV4-2 to TRBJ1-6; TRBD1 aligns across 11 bases. The sequencing input was peripheral blood. CDR3 DNA: TGTGCCAGCAGCCAAGATAGGACAGGGGGCCAGTCACCCCTCCACTTT. Encoded protein: CASSQDRTGGQSPLHF.